The entry below describes one TCR beta chain. No antigen is known for it. Other DNA sequences in this specimen translate into the identical CDR3. Naive CD8 cells comprised CD45RO-negative, CCR7-positively selected cells, excluding terminally differentiated effector memory CD45RA+ cells. Unmatched junction bases numbered 3, after V lost 0 bases and J lost 4 bases. CDR1 is SGHNT and CDR2 is YYREEE in the germline V gene (reference sequence). The CDR3 covers 14 residues. The data were produced by immunoSEQ multiplex PCR, yet TCRdb's version contains in-frame clones alone and is incomplete. The table includes about 650,000 clones, about 95% detected once. The data are from a study of shared clonotypes between healthy human individuals. General study findings and limits: Richness estimates generally favored naive over memory subsets. The study found lower generation probabilities in non-shared clonotypes than in those shared by all four donors.

Material for sequencing was naive CD8+ T cells sorted from blood. This sequence originates from a young woman in good health. The chain is built from TRBV5-4 and TRBJ2-7; 8 bases are shared with TRBD1. The CDR3 region is CASSLGQGSYEQYF. In nucleotides, the CDR3 is TGTGCCAGCAGCTTGGGACAGGGGTCGTACGAGCAGTACTTC.